The clone carrying this T cell receptor (beta chain) was recorded a few times. This specimen comes from a study of blood T cell repertoires in COVID-19. Study-level information: Sites in the United States, Italy and Spain provided acute and convalescent COVID-19 samples. T cells, B-cell-depleted T cells, or PBMCs supplied cDNA or gDNA.

Original analysis: Scientists estimated how many nucleated cells there were by amplifying reference gene primers. The data were produced by immunoSEQ multiplex PCR, yet TCRdb's version contains in-frame clones alone and is incomplete. Clone size and the V and J calls come from that table; the DNA yielded D and trimming. The top ten hold roughly 17% of the sample, which has some 19,000 clones, roughly nine tenths seen once. Germline CDR1 SGHNT, CDR2 YENEEA. The CDR3 runs to 16 residues. Deletions cut 5 bases from V and 0 bases from J, with 14 bases between. The chain employs TRBV11-3 and TRBJ2-1; D call uncertain. Sequenced sample: peripheral blood. The TCR comes from a man aged 65 to 79 with acute or convalescent COVID-19. The CDR3 nucleotides read TGTGCCAGCAGCCCCGCCGCGTCTAGCTCCTACAATGAGCAGTTCTTC. It encodes CASSPAASSSYNEQFF.